This T cell receptor (beta chain) originates from a study of molecular identifiers for immune sequencing clone quantification (dated by TCRdb to between 2017 and 2018). Concerning the study at large: For a replicate experiment, the RNA from either approximately 20,000 or 100,000 naive CD8 T cells was divided into five aliquots, and four of those aliquots went on to sequencing. The study was a methods study using CD8 T cells to benchmark molecular-identifier clustering-based TCR repertoire sequencing (MIDCIRS) and TCR RNA copy counting. What the study reported, not specific to this receptor: A single cell's worth of spiked-in Jurkat TCR RNA was reported detectable even among 850,000 to 1,000,000 naive CD8 T cells. Identical TCR molecules sharing a barcode could cause highly expanded clone sizes to be underestimated. When barcode sub-clustering was left out, chimeric consensus sequences inflated TCR diversity, with chimeras reaching as high as 47%. In CMV-specific effector cells, clones with more than 20 RNA copies contained over 99% of molecules, whereas in naive cells such clones contained under 1% of molecules. Modeling gave roughly 2.9 recovered TCR RNA copies per cell versus approximately 9 by digital PCR, implying around 30% capture efficiency. The naive libraries included spiked-in Jurkat TCR RNA (roughly nine copies' worth), and this Jurkat TCR RNA is not part of the donor repertoire.

Library prep was done by PCR. Reads for this sample came from a NextSeq 500. Bulk TCR libraries were prepared as previously described, using TCR primers listed in Table S5. Purification of total RNA was performed with the Qiagen AllPrep DNA/RNA kit. Before analysis, reads from multiple sequencing runs of the same library were pooled. The paper's processing steps were these. Reads were retained only if their TCR constant sequence matched exactly, and those retained reads were trimmed to 150 nt and grouped according to their 12-nt molecular barcodes. Reads within each barcode group were sub-clustered using a 15% Levenshtein threshold, and quality-weighted consensus sequences were constructed for each RNA molecule. Non-functional sequences were filtered out, along with any lower-count sequence sitting one edit away from another sequence. Based on a fit of two negative binomial distributions, barcode sub-clusters having less than 20% of the maximum read count were discarded. TCRdb itself trimmed the public reads at Q25 with fastp, ran MiXCR and retained productive beta chains. Records with the same CDR3 protein are collapsed into one entry carrying the most frequent genes and DNA. TCRdb's processing, not the authors' own work, is the source of the V and J calls. The sample includes some 590,000 distinct CDR3 sequences, with less than 30% observed a single time. The ten largest clones add up to approximately 0.75% of the sample.

A note on this clonotype: This clone's antigen is unknown. There are no base qualities to consult, and no much larger clone falls within one base.

Libraries of naive CD8 T cells were generated from roughly 18,000 to 920,000 sorted cells, with 10%, 30% or 50% of the purified RNA used. Naive CD8 T cells, defined as CD8+CD4-CCR7+CD45RA+, were FACS-sorted into RLT Plus buffer on a BD FACSAria II. Under 11 TCR copies' worth of Jurkat RNA were spiked into about 20,000-1,100,000 naive CD8 T cell samples to test detection sensitivity. CD8 T cells were enriched using RosetteSep CD8+ T Cell Enrichment Cocktail and Ficoll-Paque, and the enriched cells then underwent ACK red cell lysis. Counted from cysteine to phenylalanine, this CDR3 has 18 amino acids. Just CDR3 DNA is preserved here, 54 bases in frame from base 1. Trimming accounts for 6 bases at V and 5 bases at J, while the number of junction bases matched to no gene is 18. CDR1 MDHEN and CDR2 SYDVKM were looked up in the germline V gene.

This chain joins TRBV28 to TRBJ1-4; 7 nucleotides in the junction match TRBD1. The receptor comes from a human donor in good health. Some libraries in this study had Jurkat cell RNA spiked in. The sequenced material came from naive CD8+ T cells from blood, with Jurkat cell RNA spiked in. This specimen's cell subset or site label, interpreted: FACS-sorted CD8+CD4-CCR7+CD45RA+ naive T cells. In nucleotides, the sequence is TGTGCCAGCAGACCAGACAGGGCGACTGATTTTCTAAATGAAAAACTGTTTTTT. Its coded protein is CASRPDRATDFLNEKLFF.